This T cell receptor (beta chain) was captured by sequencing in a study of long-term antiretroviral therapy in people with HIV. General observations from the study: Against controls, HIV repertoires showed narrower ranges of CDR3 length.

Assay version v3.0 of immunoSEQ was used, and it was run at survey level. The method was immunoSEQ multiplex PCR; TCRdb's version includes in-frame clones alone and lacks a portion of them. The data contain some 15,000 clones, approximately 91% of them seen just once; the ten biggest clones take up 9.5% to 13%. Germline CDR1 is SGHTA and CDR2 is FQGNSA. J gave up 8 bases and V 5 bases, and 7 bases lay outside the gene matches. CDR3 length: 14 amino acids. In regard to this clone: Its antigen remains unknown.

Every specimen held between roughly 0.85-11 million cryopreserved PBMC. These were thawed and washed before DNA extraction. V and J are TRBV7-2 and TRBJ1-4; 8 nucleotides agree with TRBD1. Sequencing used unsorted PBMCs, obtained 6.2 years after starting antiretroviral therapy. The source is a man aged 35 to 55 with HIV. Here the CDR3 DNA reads TGTGCCAGCAGCCCCGGGACAGGAGCCGAAAAACTGTTTTTT. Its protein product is CASSPGTGAEKLFF.